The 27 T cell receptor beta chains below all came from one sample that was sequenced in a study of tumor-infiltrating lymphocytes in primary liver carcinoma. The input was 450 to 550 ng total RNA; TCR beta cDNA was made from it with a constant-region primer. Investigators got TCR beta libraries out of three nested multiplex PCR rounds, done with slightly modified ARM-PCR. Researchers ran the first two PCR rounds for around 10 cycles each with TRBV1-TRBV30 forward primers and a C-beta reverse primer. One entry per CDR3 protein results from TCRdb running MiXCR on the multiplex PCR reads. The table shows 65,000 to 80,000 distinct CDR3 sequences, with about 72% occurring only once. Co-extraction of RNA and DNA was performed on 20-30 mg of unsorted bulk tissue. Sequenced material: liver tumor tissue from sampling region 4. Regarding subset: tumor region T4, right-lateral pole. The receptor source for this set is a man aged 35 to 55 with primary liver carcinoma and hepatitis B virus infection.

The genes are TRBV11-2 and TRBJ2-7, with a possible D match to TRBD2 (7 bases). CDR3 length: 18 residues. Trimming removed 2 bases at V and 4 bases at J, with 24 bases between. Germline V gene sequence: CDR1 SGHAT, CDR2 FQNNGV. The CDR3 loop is CASSLSVGRARGGYEQYF. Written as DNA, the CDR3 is TGTGCCAGCAGCTTATCCGTTGGACGAGCGAGGGGGGGGTACGAGCAGTACTTC.

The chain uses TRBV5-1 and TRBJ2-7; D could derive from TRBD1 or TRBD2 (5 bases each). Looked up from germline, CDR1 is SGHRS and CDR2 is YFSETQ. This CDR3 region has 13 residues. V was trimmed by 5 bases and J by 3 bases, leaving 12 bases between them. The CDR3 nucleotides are TGCGCCAGCAGAAGTGGGGGTGGCTACGAGCAGTACTTC. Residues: CASRSGGGYEQYF.

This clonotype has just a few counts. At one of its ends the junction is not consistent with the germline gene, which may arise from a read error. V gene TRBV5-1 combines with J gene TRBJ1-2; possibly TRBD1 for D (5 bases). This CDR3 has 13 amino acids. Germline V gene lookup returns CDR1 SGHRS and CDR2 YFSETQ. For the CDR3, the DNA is TGCGCCAGCAGCAACGGGGCTAACCATGGCTACACCTTC. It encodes CASSNGANHGYTF.

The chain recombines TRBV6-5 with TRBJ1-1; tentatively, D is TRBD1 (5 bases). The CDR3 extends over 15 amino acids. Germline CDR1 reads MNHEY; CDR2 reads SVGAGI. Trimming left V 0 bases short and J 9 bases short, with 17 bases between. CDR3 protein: CASSYSRDGAPKAFF. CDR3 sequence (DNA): TGTGCCAGCAGTTACTCCCGGGACGGGGCCCCAAAAGCTTTCTTT.

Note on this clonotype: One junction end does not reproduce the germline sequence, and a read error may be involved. The CDR3 DNA follows: TGCGCCAGGAGCCCAGAGGCGGGGATAGGCACAGATACGCAGTATTTC. This translates into CARSPEAGIGTDTQYF. The chain recombines TRBV4-1 with TRBJ2-3; weak D call: TRBD2 (6 bases). Per the germline V gene, CDR1 is MGHRA and CDR2 is YSYEKL. The CDR3 length is 16 residues.

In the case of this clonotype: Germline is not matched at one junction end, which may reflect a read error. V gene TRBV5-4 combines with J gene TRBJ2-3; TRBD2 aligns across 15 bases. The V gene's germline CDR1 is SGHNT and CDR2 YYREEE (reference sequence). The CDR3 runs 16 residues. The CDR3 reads CASGLGLAGGGGTQYF. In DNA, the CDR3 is TGTGCCAGCGGCTTGGGACTAGCGGGAGGCGGGGGTACGCAGTATTTT.

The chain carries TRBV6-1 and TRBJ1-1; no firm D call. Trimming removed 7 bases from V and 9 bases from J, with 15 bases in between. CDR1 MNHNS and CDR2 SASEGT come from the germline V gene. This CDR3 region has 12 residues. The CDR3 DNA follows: TGTGCCAGCATCCTCGCCCTTCCTAAAGCTTTCTTT. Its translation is CASILALPKAFF.

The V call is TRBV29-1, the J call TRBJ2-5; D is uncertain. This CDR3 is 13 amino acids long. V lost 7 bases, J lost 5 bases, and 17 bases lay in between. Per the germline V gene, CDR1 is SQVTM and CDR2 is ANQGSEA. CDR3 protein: CSADRYIDETQYF. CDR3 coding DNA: TGCAGCGCTGATCGGTACATTGATGAGACCCAGTACTTC.

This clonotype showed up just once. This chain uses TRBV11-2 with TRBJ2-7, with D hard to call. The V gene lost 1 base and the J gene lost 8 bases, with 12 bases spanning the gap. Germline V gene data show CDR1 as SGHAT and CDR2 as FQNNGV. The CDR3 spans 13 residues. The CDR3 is CASSLGHGCQQYF. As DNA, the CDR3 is TGTGCCAGCAGCTTAGGACATGGGTGCCAGCAGTACTTC.

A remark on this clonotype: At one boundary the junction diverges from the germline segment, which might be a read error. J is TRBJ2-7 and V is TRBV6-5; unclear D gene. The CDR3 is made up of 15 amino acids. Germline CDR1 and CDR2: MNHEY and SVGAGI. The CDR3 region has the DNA TGTGCCGGCAGTTATAGGTACGGCGGTACTTACGAGCAGTACTTC. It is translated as CAGSYRYGGTYEQYF.

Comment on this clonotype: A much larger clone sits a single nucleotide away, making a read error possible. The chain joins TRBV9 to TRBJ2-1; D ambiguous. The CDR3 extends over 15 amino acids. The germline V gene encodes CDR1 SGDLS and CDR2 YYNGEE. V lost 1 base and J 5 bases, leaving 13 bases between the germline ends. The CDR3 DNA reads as TGTGCCAGCAGCGTAATGGGCTCCATCGACAATGAGCAGTTCTTC. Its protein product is CASSVMGSIDNEQFF.

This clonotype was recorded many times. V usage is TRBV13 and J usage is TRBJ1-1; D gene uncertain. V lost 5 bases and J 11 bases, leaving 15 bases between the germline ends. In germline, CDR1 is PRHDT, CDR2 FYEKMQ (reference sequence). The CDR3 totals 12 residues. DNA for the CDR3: TGTGCCAGCAGCCCCAGGCGGAACGAGGCTTTCTTT. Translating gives CASSPRRNEAFF.

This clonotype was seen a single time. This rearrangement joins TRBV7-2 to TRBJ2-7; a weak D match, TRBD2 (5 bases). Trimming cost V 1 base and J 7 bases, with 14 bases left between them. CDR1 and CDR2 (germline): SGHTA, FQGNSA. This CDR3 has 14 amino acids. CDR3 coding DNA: TGTGCCAGCAGCTTAGGACCGGCTAGCTATGAGCAGTACTTC. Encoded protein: CASSLGPASYEQYF.

The CDR3 region is CASSMFRVQGNEQFF. In DNA form, the CDR3 reads TGTGCCAGCAGCATGTTTCGGGTGCAGGGCAATGAGCAGTTCTTC. The chain carries TRBV5-5 and TRBJ2-1; D possibly corresponds to TRBD1 (5 bases). Germline CDR1 is SGHKS and CDR2 is YYEKEE (reference sequence). The CDR3 covers 15 residues. Trimming took 4 bases from V and 6 from J, leaving 17 bases between them.

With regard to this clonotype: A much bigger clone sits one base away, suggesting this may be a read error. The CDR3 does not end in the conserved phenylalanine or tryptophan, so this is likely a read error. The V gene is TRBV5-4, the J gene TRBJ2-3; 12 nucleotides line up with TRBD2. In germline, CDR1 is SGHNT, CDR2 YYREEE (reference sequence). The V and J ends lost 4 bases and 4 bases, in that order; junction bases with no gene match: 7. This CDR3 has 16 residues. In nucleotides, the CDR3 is TGTGCCAGCAGCCCGGAGCTAGCGGGAGGGCCAGATACGCAGTATTAT. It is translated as CASSPELAGGPDTQYY.

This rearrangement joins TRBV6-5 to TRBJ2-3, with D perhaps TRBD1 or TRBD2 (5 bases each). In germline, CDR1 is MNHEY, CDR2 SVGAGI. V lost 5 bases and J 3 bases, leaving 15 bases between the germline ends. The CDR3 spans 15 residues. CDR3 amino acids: CASSPQRGETDTQYF. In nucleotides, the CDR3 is TGTGCCAGCAGTCCCCAGAGGGGCGAGACAGATACGCAGTATTTT.

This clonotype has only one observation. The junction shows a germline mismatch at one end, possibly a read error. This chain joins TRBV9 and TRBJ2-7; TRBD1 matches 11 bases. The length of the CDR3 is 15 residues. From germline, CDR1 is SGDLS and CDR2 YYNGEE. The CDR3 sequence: CVSSVEGTGGNEQYF. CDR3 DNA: TGTGTCAGCAGCGTAGAGGGGACAGGGGGAAACGAGCAGTACTTC. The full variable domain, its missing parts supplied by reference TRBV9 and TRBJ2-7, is DSGVTQTPKHLITATGQRVTLRCSPRSGDLSVYWYQQSLDQGLQFLIQYYNGEERAKGNILERFSAQQFPDLHSELNLSSLELGDSALYFCVSSVEGTGGNEQYFGPGTRLTVT.

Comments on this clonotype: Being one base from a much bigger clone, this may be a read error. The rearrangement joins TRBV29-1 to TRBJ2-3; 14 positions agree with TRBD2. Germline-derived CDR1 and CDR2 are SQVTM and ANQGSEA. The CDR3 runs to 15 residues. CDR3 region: CSVNGTSGRTDTRYF. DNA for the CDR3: TGCAGCGTGAACGGGACTAGCGGGAGAACAGATACGCGGTATTTT.

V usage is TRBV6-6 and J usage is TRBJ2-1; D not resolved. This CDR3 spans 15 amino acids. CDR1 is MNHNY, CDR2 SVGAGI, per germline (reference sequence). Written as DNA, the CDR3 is TGTGCAAGCTGTTACATGATTAGCATTAATAGTGAGCAGTTCTTC. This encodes CASCYMISINSEQFF.

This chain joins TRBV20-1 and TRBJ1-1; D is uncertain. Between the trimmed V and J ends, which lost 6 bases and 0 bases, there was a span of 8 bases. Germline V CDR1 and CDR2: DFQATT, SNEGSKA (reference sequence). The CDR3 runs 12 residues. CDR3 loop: CSAPPMNTEAFF. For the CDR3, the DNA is TGCAGTGCCCCGCCCATGAACACTGAAGCTTTCTTT.

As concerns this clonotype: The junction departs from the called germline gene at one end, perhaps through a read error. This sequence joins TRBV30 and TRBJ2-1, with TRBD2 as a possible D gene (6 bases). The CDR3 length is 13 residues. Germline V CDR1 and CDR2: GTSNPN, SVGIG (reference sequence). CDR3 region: CAWSPRRDDEQFF. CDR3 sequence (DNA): TGTGCCTGGAGTCCCCGGCGGGACGATGAGCAATTCTTC.

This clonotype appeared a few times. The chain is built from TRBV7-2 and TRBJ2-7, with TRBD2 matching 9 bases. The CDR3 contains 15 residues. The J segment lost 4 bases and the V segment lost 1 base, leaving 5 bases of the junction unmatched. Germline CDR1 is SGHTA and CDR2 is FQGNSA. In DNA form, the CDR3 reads TGTGCCAGCAGCTTAGTAGCTAGCGGGGATTACGAGCAGTACTTC. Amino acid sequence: CASSLVASGDYEQYF.

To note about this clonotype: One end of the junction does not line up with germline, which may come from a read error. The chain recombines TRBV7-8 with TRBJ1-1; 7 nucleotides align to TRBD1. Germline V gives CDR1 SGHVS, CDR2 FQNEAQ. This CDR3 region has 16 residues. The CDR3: CVSSPRAGGMNTEVFF. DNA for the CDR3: TGTGTCAGCAGCCCACGAGCAGGGGGAATGAACACTGAAGTTTTCTTT. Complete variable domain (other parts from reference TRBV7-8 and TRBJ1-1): GAGVSQSPRYKVAKRGQDVALRCDPISGHVSLFWYQQALGQGPEFLTYFQNEAQLDKSGLPSDRFFAERPEGSVSTLKIQRTQQEDSAVYLCVSSPRAGGMNTEVFFGQGTRLTVV.

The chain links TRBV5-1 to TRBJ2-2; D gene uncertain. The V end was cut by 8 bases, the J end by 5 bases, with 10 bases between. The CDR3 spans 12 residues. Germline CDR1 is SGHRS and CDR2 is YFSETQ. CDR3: CASSPPTGELFF. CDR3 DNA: TGCGCCAGTAGTCCCCCAACCGGGGAGCTGTTTTTT.

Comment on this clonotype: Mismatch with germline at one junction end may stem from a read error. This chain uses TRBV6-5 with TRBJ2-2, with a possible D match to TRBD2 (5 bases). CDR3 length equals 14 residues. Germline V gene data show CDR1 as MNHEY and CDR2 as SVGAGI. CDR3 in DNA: TGTGCCAGCAGCTTAACACCGATCACCGGGGAGCTGTTTTTC. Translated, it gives CASSLTPITGELFF.

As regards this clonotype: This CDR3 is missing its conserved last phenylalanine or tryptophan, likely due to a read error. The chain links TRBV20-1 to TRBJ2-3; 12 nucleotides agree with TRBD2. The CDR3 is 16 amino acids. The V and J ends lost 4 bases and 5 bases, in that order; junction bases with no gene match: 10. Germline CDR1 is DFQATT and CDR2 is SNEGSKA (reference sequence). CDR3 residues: CSAKNSGGLAGDTQYL. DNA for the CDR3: TGCAGTGCTAAGAATTCAGGGGGACTAGCGGGAGATACGCAGTATTTG.

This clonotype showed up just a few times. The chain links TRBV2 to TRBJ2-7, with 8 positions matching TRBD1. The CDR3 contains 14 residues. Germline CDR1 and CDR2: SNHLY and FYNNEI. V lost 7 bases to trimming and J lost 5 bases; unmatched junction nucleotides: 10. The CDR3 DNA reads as TGTGCCAGCATCCCCGGACAGGGAGTACACGAGCAGTACTTC. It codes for CASIPGQGVHEQYF.